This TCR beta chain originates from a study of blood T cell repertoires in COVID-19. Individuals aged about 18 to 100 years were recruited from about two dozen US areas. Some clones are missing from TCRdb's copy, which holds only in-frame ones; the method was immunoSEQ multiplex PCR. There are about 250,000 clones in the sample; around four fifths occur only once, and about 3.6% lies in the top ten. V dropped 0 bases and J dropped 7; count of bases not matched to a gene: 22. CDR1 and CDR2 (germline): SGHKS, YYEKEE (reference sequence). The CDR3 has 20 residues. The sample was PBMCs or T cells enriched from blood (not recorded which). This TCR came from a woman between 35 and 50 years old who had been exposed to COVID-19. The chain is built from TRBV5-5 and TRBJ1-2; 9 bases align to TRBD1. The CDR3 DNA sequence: TGTGCCAGCAGCTTGGCAACTTTTTCCCCTAGGACAGGGGAACTAGGTGGCTACACCTTC. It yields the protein CASSLATFSPRTGELGGYTF.